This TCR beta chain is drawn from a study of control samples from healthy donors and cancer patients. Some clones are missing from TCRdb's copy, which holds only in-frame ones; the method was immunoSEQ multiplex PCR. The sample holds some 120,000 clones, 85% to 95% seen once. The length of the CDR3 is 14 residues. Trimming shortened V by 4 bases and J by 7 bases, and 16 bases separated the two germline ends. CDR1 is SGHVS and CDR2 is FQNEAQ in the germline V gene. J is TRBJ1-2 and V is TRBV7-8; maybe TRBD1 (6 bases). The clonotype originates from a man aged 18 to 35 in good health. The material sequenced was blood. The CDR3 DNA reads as TGTGCCAGCAGCTCAACACAGGGTTTAGTTGGCTACACCTTC. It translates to CASSSTQGLVGYTF.